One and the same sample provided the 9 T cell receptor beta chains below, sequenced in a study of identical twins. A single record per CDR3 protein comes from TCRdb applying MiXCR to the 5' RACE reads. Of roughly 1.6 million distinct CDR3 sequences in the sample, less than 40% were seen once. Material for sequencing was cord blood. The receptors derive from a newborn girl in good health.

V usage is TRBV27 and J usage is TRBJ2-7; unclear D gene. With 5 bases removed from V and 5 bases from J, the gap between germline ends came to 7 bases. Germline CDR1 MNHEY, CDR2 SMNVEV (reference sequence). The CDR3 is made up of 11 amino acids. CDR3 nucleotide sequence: TGTGCCAGCAGTGCCCTCCACGAGCAGTACTTC. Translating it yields CASSALHEQYF.

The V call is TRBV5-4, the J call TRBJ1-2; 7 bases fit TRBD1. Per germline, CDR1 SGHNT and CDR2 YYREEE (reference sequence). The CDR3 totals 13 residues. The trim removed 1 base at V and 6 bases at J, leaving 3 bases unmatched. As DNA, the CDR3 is TGTGCCAGCAGCTTGCCTAGGGGGCATGGCTACACCTTC. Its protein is CASSLPRGHGYTF.

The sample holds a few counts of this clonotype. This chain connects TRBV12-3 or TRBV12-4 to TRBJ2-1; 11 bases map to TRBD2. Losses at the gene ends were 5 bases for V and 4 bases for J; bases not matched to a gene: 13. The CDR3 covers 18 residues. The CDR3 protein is CASSPQAASGGTYNEQFF. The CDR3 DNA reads TGTGCCAGCAGTCCGCAGGCGGCTAGCGGGGGGACATACAATGAGCAGTTCTTC.

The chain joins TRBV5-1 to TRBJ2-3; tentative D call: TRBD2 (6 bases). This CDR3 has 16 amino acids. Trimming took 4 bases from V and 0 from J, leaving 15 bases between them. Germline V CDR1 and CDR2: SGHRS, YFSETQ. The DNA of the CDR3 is TGCGCCAGCAGCATGTATAGCGGCCCTAGCACAGATACGCAGTATTTT. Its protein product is CASSMYSGPSTDTQYF.

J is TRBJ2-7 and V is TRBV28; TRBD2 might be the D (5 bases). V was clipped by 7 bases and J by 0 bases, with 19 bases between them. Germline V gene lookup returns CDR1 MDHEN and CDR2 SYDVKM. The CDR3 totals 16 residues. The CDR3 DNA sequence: TGTGCCAGCACCGAATCGGGTGGACTCAGCTCCTACGAGCAGTACTTC. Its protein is CASTESGGLSSYEQYF.

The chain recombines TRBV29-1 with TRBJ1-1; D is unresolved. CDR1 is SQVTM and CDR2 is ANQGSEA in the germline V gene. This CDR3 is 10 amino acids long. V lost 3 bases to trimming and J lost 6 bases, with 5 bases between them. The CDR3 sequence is CSVDVPEAFF. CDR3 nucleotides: TGCAGCGTTGACGTCCCTGAAGCTTTCTTT.

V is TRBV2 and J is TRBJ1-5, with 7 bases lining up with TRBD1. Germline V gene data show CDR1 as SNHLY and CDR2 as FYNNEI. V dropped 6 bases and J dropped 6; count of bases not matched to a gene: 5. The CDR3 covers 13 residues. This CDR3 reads CASRQGGGQPQHF. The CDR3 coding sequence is TGTGCCAGCAGACAAGGGGGCGGTCAGCCCCAGCATTTT.

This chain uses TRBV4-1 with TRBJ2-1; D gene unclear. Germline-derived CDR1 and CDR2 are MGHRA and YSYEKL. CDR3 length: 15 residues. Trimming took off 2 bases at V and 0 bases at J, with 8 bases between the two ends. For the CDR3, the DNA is TGCGCCAGCAGCCAATCGGTCGGCTCCTACAATGAGCAGTTCTTC. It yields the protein CASSQSVGSYNEQFF.

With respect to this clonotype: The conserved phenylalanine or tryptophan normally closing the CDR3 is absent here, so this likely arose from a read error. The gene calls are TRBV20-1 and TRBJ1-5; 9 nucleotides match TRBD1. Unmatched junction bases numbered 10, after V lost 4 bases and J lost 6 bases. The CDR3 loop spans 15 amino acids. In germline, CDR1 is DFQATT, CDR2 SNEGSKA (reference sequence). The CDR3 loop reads CSAMGTGKVSQPQHL. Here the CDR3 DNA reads TGCAGTGCTATGGGGACAGGGAAAGTTAGTCAGCCCCAGCATTTG.